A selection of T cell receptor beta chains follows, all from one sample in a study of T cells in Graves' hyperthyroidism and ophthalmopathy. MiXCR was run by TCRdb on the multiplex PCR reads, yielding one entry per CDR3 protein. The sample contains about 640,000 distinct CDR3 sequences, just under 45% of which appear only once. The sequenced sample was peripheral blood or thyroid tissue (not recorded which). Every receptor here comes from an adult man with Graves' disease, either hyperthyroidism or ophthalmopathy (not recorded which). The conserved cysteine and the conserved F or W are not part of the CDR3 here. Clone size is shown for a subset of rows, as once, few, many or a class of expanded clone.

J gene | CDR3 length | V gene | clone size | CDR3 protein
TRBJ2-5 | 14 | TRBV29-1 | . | SVHRTSGSFRETQY
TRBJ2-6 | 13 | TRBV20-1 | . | SAREQGSGANVLT
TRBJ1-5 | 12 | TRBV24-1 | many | ATSETGLHQPQH
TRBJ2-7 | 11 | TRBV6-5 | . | ASSYANGYEQY
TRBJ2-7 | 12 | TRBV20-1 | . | SATFGGPSGEQY
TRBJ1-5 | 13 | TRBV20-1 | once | SARVPGPKSQPQH
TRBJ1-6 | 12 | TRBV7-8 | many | ASSRTEEYSPLH
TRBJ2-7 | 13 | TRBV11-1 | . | ASSLAQGVTYEQY
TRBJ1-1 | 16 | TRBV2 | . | ASSDQRVGDRANTEAF
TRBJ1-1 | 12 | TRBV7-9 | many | ASSLGQVNTEAF
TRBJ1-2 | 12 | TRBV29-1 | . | SLGEEGAGYGYT
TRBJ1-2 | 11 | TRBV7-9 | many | ASSLFGARGYT
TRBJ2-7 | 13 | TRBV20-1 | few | SARPFSGSSYEQY
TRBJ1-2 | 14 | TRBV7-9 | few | ASSLNPGTGLYGYT
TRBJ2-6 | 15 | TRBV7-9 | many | ASSLLITSSGANVLT
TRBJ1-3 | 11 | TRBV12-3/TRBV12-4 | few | ASSEPTGNTIY
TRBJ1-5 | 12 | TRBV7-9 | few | ASRPPDGAGAQH
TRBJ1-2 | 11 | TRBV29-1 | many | SVVQGDYYGYT
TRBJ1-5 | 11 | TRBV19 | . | ASPAGNNQPQH
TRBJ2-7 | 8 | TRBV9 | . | ASSVGVQY
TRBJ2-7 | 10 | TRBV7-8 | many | ASHGGNMEQY
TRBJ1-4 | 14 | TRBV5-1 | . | ASSLAGGAGGEKLF
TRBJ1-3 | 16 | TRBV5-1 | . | ASSLKPGQVPPGNTIY
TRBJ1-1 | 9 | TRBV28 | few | ASMTHTEAF
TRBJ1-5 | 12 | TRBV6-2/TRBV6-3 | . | ASSYGGVGQPQH
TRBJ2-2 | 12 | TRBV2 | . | ASTLSLDTGELF
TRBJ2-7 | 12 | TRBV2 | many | ASGAGGTSDEQY
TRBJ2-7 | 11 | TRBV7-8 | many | ASSLKGVDEQY
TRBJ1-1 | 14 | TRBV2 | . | ASSRPRGSPNTEAF
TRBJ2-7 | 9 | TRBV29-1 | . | SVVVSYEQY
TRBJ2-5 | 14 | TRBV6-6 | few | ASEGLAGGPGETQY
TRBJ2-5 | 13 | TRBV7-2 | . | ASSPRTGAVETQY
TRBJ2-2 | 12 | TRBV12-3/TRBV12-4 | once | ASSSTVSTGELF
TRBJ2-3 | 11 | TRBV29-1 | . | SVDSGSTDTQY
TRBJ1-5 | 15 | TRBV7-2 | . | ASSPGTGRDSNQPQH
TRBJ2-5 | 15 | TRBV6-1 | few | ASSEGTSGGVWETQY
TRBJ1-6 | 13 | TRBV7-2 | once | AYGVSASYNSPLH
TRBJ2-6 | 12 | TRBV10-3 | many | AVQGGSGANVLT
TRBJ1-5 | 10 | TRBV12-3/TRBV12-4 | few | ASSTALGPQH
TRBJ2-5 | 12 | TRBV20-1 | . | SAESRQILETQH
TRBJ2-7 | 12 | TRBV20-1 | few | SARGGQASYEQY
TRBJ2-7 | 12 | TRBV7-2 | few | ASSGDDRSYEQY
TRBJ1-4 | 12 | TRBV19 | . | ASRGPLTNEKLF
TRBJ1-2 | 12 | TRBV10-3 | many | AITPTGAYYGYT
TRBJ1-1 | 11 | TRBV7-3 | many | ASSQIGRTEAF
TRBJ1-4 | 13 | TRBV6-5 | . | ASGSDPALNEKLF
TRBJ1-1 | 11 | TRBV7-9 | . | ASSLSGAFEAF
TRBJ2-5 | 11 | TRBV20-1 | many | SATSGDQETQY
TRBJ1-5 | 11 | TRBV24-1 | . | ATAQQGDQPQH
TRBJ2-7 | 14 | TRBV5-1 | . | ASSLTKLAGSYEQY
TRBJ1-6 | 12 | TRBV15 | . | ATSRAERNSPLH
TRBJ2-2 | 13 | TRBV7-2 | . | ASSEYSGRTGELF
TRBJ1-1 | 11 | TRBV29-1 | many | SVEAQGRSEAF
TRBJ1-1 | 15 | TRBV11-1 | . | ASSLPAGQTINTEAF
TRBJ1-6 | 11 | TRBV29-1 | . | SAKGQADGPLH